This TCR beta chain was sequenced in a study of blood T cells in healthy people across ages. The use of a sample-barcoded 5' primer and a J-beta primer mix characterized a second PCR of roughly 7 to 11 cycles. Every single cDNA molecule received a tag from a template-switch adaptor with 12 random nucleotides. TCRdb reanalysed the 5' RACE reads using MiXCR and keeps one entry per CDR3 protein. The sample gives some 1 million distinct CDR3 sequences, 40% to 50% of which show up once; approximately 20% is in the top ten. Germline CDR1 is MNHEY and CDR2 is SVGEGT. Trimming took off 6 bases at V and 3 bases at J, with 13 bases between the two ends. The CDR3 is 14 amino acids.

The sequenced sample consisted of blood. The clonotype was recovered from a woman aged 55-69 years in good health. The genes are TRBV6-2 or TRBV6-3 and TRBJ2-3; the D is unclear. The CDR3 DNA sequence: TGTGCCAGCAGCTGGTCAGCCTTGACAGATACGCAGTATTTT. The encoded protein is CASSWSALTDTQYF.